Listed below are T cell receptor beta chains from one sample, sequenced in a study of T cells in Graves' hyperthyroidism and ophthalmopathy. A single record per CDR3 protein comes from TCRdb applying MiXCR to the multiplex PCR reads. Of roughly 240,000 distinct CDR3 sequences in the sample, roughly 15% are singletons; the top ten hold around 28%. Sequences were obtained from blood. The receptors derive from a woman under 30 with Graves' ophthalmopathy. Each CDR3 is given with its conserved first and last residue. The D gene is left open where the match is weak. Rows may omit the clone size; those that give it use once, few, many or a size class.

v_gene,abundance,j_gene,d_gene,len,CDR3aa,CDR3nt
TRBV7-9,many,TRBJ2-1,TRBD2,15,CASRWGLAGDNEQFF,TGTGCCAGCAGATGGGGACTAGCGGGGGACAATGAGCAGTTCTTC
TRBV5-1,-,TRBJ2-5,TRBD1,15,CASSVDRGGWKTQYF,TGCGCCAGCAGCGTGGACAGGGGCGGATGGAAGACCCAGTACTTC
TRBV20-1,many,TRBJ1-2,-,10,CSASDNGYTF,TGCAGTGCTAGTGACAACGGCTACACCTTC
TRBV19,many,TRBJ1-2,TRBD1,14,CASSGQAGARGYTF,TGTGCCAGTAGCGGACAGGCCGGAGCGCGGGGCTACACCTTC
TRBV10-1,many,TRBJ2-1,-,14,CASSEGRTYNEQFF,TGCGCCAGCAGTGAGGGACGGACCTACAATGAGCAGTTCTTC
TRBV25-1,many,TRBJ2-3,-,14,CASSAIANTDTQYF,TGTGCCAGCAGTGCTATAGCTAACACAGATACGCAGTATTTT
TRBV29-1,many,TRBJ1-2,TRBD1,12,CSAGQGMNGYTF,TGCAGCGCGGGACAGGGAATGAATGGCTACACCTTC
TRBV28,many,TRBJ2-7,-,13,CASSLGFTGEQYF,TGTGCCAGCAGTTTGGGCTTTACTGGAGAGCAGTACTTC
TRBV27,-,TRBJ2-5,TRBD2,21,CASSLRFWGRLAGATQETQYF,TGTGCCAGCAGTTTACGTTTTTGGGGAAGACTAGCGGGGGCCACACAAGAGACCCAGTACTTC
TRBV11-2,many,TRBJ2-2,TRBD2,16,CASSRLAGTNTGELFF,TGTGCCAGCAGCCGCTTAGCGGGAACGAACACCGGGGAGCTGTTTTTT
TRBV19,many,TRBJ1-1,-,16,CASSNLLQGVNTEAFF,TGTGCCAGTAGTAACTTACTACAGGGAGTGAACACTGAAGCTTTCTTT
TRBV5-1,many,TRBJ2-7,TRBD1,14,CASSQGQNSYEQYF,TGCGCCAGCAGCCAGGGACAGAACTCCTACGAGCAGTACTTC
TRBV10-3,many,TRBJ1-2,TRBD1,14,CAISESGQAYGYTF,TGTGCCATCAGTGAGTCGGGACAGGCGTATGGCTACACCTTC
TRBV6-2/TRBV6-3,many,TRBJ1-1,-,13,CASTRTSRTEAFF,TGTGCCAGCACTCGGACTTCAAGGACTGAAGCTTTCTTT
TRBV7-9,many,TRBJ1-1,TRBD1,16,CASSSTGGSRNTEAFF,TGTGCCAGCAGCTCAACAGGGGGCTCGCGGAACACTGAAGCTTTCTTT
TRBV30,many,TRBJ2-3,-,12,CAWRRHPNTQYF,TGTGCCTGGAGGAGGCACCCAAATACGCAGTATTTT
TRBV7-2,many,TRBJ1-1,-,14,CASSPGHRGAEAFF,TGTGCCAGCAGCCCGGGACACCGGGGCGCTGAAGCTTTCTTT
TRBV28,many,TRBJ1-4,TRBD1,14,CASSRQGAGEKLFF,TGTGCCAGCAGTCGACAGGGGGCCGGTGAAAAACTGTTTTTT
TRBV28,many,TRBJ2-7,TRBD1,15,CASRGPGQVTYEQYF,TGTGCCAGCAGGGGGCCGGGACAGGTCACCTACGAGCAGTACTTC
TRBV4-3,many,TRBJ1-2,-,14,CASSQEGAGYGYTF,TGCGCCAGCAGCCAAGAAGGGGCGGGCTATGGCTACACCTTC
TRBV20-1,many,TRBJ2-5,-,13,CSASTTGQETQYF,TGCAGTGCTAGTACGACAGGACAAGAGACCCAGTACTTC
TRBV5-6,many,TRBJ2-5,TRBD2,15,CASSLIGLAVETQYF,TGTGCCAGCAGCTTGATTGGACTAGCGGTGGAGACCCAGTACTTC
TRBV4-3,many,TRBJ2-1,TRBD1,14,CASSQDYRGDEQFF,TGCGCCAGCAGCCAAGATTACAGGGGAGATGAGCAGTTCTTC
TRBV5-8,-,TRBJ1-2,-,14,CASSLEGSVYGYTF,TGTGCCAGCAGCTTGGAGGGGTCAGTCTATGGCTACACCTTC
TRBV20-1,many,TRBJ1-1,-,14,CSARATGPNTEAFF,TGCAGTGCTAGAGCGACAGGACCGAACACTGAAGCTTTCTTT
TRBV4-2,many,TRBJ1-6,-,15,CASSQDPRNNSPLHF,TGTGCCAGCAGCCAAGACCCCAGGAATAATTCACCCCTCCACTTT
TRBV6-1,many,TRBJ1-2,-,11,CASSGHSGYTF,TGTGCCAGCAGTGGTCACTCTGGCTACACCTTC
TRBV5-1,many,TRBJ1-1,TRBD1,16,CASSLRTGTVNTEAFF,TGCGCCAGCAGCCTCCGGACAGGGACAGTGAACACTGAAGCTTTCTTT
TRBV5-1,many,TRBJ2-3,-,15,CASSIGTASTDTQYF,TGCGCCAGCAGCATCGGGACTGCTAGCACAGATACGCAGTATTTT
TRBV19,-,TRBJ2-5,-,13,CASSIPRSETQYF,TGTGCCAGTAGTATACCTCGTAGTGAGACCCAGTACTTC
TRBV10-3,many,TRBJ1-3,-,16,CAISEFRARSGNTIYF,TGTGCCATCAGTGAGTTTCGGGCCCGCTCTGGAAACACCATATATTTT
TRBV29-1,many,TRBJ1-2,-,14,CSVEGTGQTYGYTF,TGCAGCGTTGAAGGTACAGGGCAAACCTATGGCTACACCTTC
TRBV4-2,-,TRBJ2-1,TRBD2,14,CATGIDSGSAIGFF,TGTGCCACCGGGATAGATAGCGGGAGCGCCATTGGATTCTTC
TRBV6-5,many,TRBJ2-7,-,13,CASSYTRTNEQYF,TGTGCCAGCAGTTACACCCGGACTAACGAGCAGTACTTC
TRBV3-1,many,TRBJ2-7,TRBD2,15,CASSPAAGADYEQYF,TGTGCCAGCAGCCCCGCAGCGGGAGCTGACTACGAGCAGTACTTC
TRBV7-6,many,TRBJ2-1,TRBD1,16,CASSLARTGGWNEQFF,TGTGCCAGCAGCTTAGCCCGGACAGGGGGCTGGAATGAGCAGTTCTTC
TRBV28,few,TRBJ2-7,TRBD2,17,CASSRRSGAGIPGEQYF,TGTGCCAGCAGTCGTCGTAGCGGGGCTGGAATACCCGGTGAGCAGTACTTC
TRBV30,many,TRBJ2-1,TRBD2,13,CAWKESGGREQFF,TGTGCCTGGAAGGAGTCGGGAGGGCGGGAGCAGTTCTTC
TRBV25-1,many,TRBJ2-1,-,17,CASSECGRATNCNEQFF,TGTGCCAGCAGTGAATGCGGCAGGGCTACAAATTGTAATGAGCAGTTCTTC
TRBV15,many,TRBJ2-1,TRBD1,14,CATSLSQGYNEQFF,TGTGCCACCAGTTTATCACAGGGGTACAATGAGCAGTTCTTC
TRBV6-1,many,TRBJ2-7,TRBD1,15,CASSKTGQGIYEQYF,TGTGCCAGCAGTAAGACGGGACAGGGGATCTACGAGCAGTACTTC
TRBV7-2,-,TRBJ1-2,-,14,CASSLGGGPWGYTF,TGTGCCAGCAGCTTAGGCGGGGGGCCTTGGGGCTACACCTTC
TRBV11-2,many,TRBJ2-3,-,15,CASSLAGRRTDTQYF,TGTGCCAGCAGCTTGGCGGGGCGGAGGACAGATACGCAGTATTTT
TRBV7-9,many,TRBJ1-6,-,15,CASSLKTADNSPLHF,TGTGCCAGCAGCTTAAAGACAGCGGATAATTCACCCCTCCACTTT
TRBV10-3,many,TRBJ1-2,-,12,CAIRNPAYGYTF,TGTGCCATCCGTAACCCAGCCTATGGCTACACCTTC
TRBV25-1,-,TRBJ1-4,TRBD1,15,CASAPGQATNEKLFF,TGTGCCAGCGCTCCGGGACAGGCAACTAATGAAAAACTGTTTTTT
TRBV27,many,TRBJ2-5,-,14,CASSLGLAQETQYF,TGTGCCAGCAGCCTGGGACTGGCCCAAGAGACCCAGTACTTC
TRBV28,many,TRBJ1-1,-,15,CASSRRALKDTEAFF,TGTGCCAGCAGTCGGAGGGCCCTTAAGGACACTGAAGCTTTCTTT
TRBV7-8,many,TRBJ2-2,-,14,CASSPRRVGGELFF,TGTGCCAGCAGCCCTAGGAGGGTGGGAGGGGAGCTGTTTTTT
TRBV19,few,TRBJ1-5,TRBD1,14,CASSHRGQSQPQHF,TGTGCCAGTAGCCACAGGGGGCAGAGTCAGCCCCAGCATTTT
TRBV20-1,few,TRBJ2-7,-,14,CSARRAGSRYEQYF,TGCAGTGCTAGGAGAGCAGGGAGTCGGTACGAGCAGTACTTC
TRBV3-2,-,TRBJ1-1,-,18,CASSVDREDRAVNTEAFF,TGTGCCAGCAGCGTGGACAGAGAAGACAGGGCAGTGAACACTGAAGCTTTCTTT
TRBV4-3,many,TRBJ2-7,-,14,CASSLAITAYEQYF,TGCGCCAGCAGCCTCGCGATCACCGCCTACGAGCAGTACTTC